These 8 T cell receptor beta chains were all obtained from the same sample, sequenced in a study of T cell responses to AZD1222 COVID-19 vaccine. Data came from immunoSEQ multiplex PCR; TCRdb stores just in-frame clones and leaves some out. The table includes roughly 100,000 clones, roughly 88% detected once. Sequenced material: peripheral blood, taken on day 0 of AZD1222 vaccination. The receptor source for this set is an adult in good health.

The V and J genes are TRBV5-4 and TRBJ1-6; D is possibly TRBD1 (5 bases). CDR1 is SGHNT and CDR2 is YYREEE in the germline V gene (reference sequence). Trimming left V 4 bases short and J 9 bases short, with 14 bases between. The CDR3 runs to 14 residues. CDR3 in amino acids: CASSLWDRTSPLHF. In DNA, the CDR3 is TGTGCCAGCAGCCTTTGGGACCGGACTTCACCCCTCCACTTT.

This chain joins TRBV18 and TRBJ1-1; 11 bases are a match to TRBD1. V trimming: 3 bases; J trimming: 3 bases; junction bases outside the gene matches: 6. Germline values: CDR1 KGHSH, CDR2 LQKENI. The length of the CDR3 is 16 residues. The CDR3 DNA is TGTGCCAGCTCACCCAGGGACAGGGGGGGGGACACTGAAGCTTTCTTT. Its translation: CASSPRDRGGDTEAFF.

V and J are TRBV10-1 and TRBJ2-5; 8 bases fit TRBD1. Germline lookup yields CDR1 WNHNN and CDR2 SYGVQD (reference sequence). This CDR3 comprises 14 residues. V dropped 4 bases and J dropped 7; count of bases not matched to a gene: 8. As DNA, the CDR3 is TGCGCCAGCAGTGGGGGACAGGCCGGTAGGACCCAGTACTTC. Translated, it gives CASSGGQAGRTQYF.

The chain employs TRBV11-1 and TRBJ1-1; D uncertain. CDR3 length equals 14 residues. The V gene's germline CDR1 is SGHAT and CDR2 FQDESV (reference sequence). With 4 bases removed from V and 3 bases from J, the gap between germline ends came to 12 bases. DNA of the CDR3: TGTGCCAGCAGCTCCACCGCCGGATACACTGAAGCTTTCTTT. Translating it yields CASSSTAGYTEAFF.

The genes are TRBV15 and TRBJ2-3; 9 bases agree with TRBD1. The CDR3 runs 16 residues. Germline CDR1 reads LNHNV; CDR2 reads YYDKDF (reference sequence). Trimming at V came to 3 bases and at J to 3 bases, leaving 7 bases not matched to a gene. The CDR3 is CATSRTTGTGTDTQYF. The CDR3, as DNA: TGTGCCACCAGCAGGACGACCGGGACAGGGACAGATACGCAGTATTTT.

V is TRBV9 and J is TRBJ1-6; perhaps TRBD1 as D (5 bases). Trimming stripped 2 bases from V and 7 bases from J, with 7 bases between. The CDR3 has 13 amino acids. Per germline, CDR1 SGDLS and CDR2 YYNGEE. The CDR3 is CASSVGHNSPLHF. For the CDR3, the DNA is TGTGCCAGCAGCGTTGGACACAATTCACCCCTCCACTTT.

J is TRBJ1-1 and V is TRBV2; no clear D. CDR3 length: 11 amino acids. V was shortened by 10 bases and J by 1 base, with 7 bases between the two germline ends. CDR1 SNHLY and CDR2 FYNNEI come from the germline V gene. CDR3 region: CATAGNTEAFF. The CDR3 coding sequence is TGTGCCACCGCGGGGAACACTGAAGCTTTCTTT.

V and J are TRBV6-5 and TRBJ2-1, with 9 positions matching TRBD1. The CDR3 extends over 15 amino acids. Looked up from germline, CDR1 is MNHEY and CDR2 is SVGAGI. V was clipped by 6 bases and J by 6 bases; unmatched bases: 9. The DNA for the CDR3 is TGTGCCAGCAGCAATACAGGGGGCGTGATCAATGAGCAGTTCTTC. Protein: CASSNTGGVINEQFF.